Sequencing of this T cell receptor (beta chain) was carried out in a study of cytomegalovirus exposure and HLA in healthy donors. Study-wide context: Among the roughly 430 genotyped donors, 81% were placed in the Caucasian-associated ancestry cluster.

PCR used 60 Vbeta primers and 13 Jbeta primers. TCRdb's table, derived via immunoSEQ multiplex PCR, lists solely in-frame clones and lacks some. The table lists fewer than 200,000 clones, approximately 78% of them singletons. The CDR3 length is 15 residues. Trimming took 0 bases from V and 5 from J, leaving 13 bases between them. CDR1 and CDR2 (germline): SGHRS, YFSETQ. The chain couples TRBV5-1 to TRBJ2-3, with D tentatively TRBD2 (6 bases). The TCR originated in a human donor in good health. Sequenced material: PBMCs. CDR3 sequence reads: CASSLVLEGIDTQYF. The CDR3 nucleotides read TGCGCCAGCAGCTTGGTCCTGGAGGGGATAGATACGCAGTATTTT.